This is a list of T cell receptor beta chains from one sample in a study of T cells after yellow fever vaccination. TCRdb fed the 5' RACE reads into MiXCR, producing one record per CDR3 protein. The profile covers some 500,000 distinct CDR3 sequences, with roughly 14% appearing a single time and 11% to 15% taken by the ten largest. Sequenced here: PBMCs, sampled on the day of the yellow fever booster vaccination. These TCRs come from a man aged 30 to 45 who received the YFV17D yellow fever vaccine. CDR3s include the opening cysteine and the closing phenylalanine or tryptophan. A D gene is named only where the DNA matches it firmly. Rows give clone size only sometimes, using once, few, many, or a class for an expanded clone.

CDR3: CSALRRANNSPLHF
DNA: TGCAGTGCCCTCCGGAGAGCCAATAATTCACCCCTCCACTTT
size: .
V: TRBV20-1
D: .
J: TRBJ1-6

CDR3: CASSELASAAYEQYF
DNA: TGTGCCAGCAGTGAGCTGGCTAGCGCAGCCTACGAGCAGTACTTC
size: few
V: TRBV2
D: .
J: TRBJ2-7

CDR3: CASSYRDSAPSNEQFF
DNA: TGTGCCAGCAGTTACAGGGATAGCGCGCCTTCCAATGAGCAGTTCTTC
size: few
V: TRBV6-7
D: .
J: TRBJ2-1

CDR3: CASSLVVREETQYF
DNA: TGCGCCAGCAGCTTGGTGGTCCGGGAAGAGACCCAGTACTTC
size: few
V: TRBV5-1
D: .
J: TRBJ2-5

CDR3: CASSSEPGRYEQYF
DNA: TGCGCCAGCAGTTCAGAACCGGGGCGTTACGAGCAGTACTTC
size: .
V: TRBV5-1
D: .
J: TRBJ2-7

CDR3: CASTILHPGTYEQYF
DNA: TGTGCCAGCACTATCCTTCACCCAGGTACCTACGAGCAGTACTTC
size: many
V: TRBV12-3/TRBV12-4
D: .
J: TRBJ2-7

CDR3: CASSPLHGQGETQYF
DNA: TGTGCCAGCAGCCCCTTACACGGACAGGGAGAGACCCAGTACTTC
size: .
V: TRBV11-2
D: TRBD1
J: TRBJ2-5

CDR3: CASRDRVSYNEQFF
DNA: TGTGCCAGCAGGGACCGGGTCTCCTACAATGAGCAGTTCTTC
size: few
V: TRBV6-1
D: .
J: TRBJ2-1

CDR3: CASSSASGTDTQYF
DNA: TGTGCCAGCAGCTCAGCTAGCGGCACAGATACGCAGTATTTT
size: few
V: TRBV7-2
D: .
J: TRBJ2-3

CDR3: CASSPDRTYGYTF
DNA: TGTGCCAGCAGTCCCGACCGGACCTATGGCTACACCTTC
size: .
V: TRBV7-6
D: .
J: TRBJ1-2

CDR3: CASSLEYNSPLHF
DNA: TGTGCCAGCAGCTTAGAGTATAATTCACCCCTCCACTTT
size: few
V: TRBV7-9
D: .
J: TRBJ1-6

CDR3: CASSGAANEQFF
DNA: TGTGCCAGCAGTGGGGCAGCGAATGAGCAGTTCTTC
size: few
V: TRBV2
D: .
J: TRBJ2-1

CDR3: CASSPGGIYYEQYF
DNA: TGTGCCAGCTCACCAGGGGGGATTTACTACGAGCAGTACTTC
size: .
V: TRBV18
D: .
J: TRBJ2-7

CDR3: CASSSGVGNQPQHF
DNA: TGTGCCAGCAGTTCGGGGGTGGGCAATCAGCCCCAGCATTTT
size: .
V: TRBV28
D: .
J: TRBJ1-5

CDR3: CASSLLLQGKAFF
DNA: TGTGCCAGCAGCCTACTTCTGCAGGGGAAAGCTTTCTTT
size: .
V: TRBV7-3
D: .
J: TRBJ1-1

CDR3: CASSLVLAPRGSEQFF
DNA: TGTGCCAGCAGTTTAGTTTTAGCGCCCCGGGGGAGTGAGCAGTTCTTC
size: .
V: TRBV12-3/TRBV12-4
D: .
J: TRBJ2-1